The 11 T cell receptor beta chains below all came from one sample that was sequenced in a study of shared clonotypes between healthy human individuals. Profiling relied on immunoSEQ multiplex PCR, and the TCRdb table lists in-frame clones only, not all of them. The data show about 2.4 million clones, 93% seen once. The sequenced sample consisted of naive CD4+ T cells from PBMCs. Subset of the sample: CD45RA+ positively selected. The origin of the receptors is a man aged 18-30 years in good health. Some clones in this sample may be carry-over from other donors' samples.

This clone came up once. The V call is TRBV5-1, the J call TRBJ1-1, with a tentative D call TRBD1 (6 bases). Trimming took 7 bases from V and 1 from J, leaving 11 bases between them. Germline CDR1 is SGHRS and CDR2 is YFSETQ. The CDR3 runs 13 residues. The CDR3: CASGGGRNTEAFF. CDR3 DNA sequence: TGCGCCAGCGGAGGGGGGCGGAACACTGAAGCTTTCTTT.

The sample holds one count of this clone. The chain carries TRBV5-8 and TRBJ1-3; the match to TRBD1 covers 8 bases. The germline gives CDR1 SGHTS, CDR2 YDEGEE. The ends lost 6 bases at V and 2 bases at J; junction bases unmatched: 1. This CDR3 is built from 13 residues. The CDR3 DNA reads as TGTGCCAGCAAGGACAGGGCTGGAAACACCATATATTTT. Its translation is CASKDRAGNTIYF.

V gene TRBV27 combines with J gene TRBJ2-5, with no clear D. Per the germline V gene, CDR1 is MNHEY and CDR2 is SMNVEV (reference sequence). Trimming stripped 6 bases from V and 2 bases from J, with 10 bases between. The CDR3 consists of 13 residues. The CDR3 DNA reads TGTGCCAGCAGCCCCGAGTTTCAAGAGACCCAGTACTTC. Its translation: CASSPEFQETQYF.

About this clone itself: Other DNA sequences in this sample translate to the same CDR3. The V and J genes are TRBV6-5 and TRBJ1-3; 8 nucleotides line up with TRBD1. Germline values: CDR1 MNHEY, CDR2 SVGAGI. This CDR3 is built from 15 residues. The V gene end was trimmed by 2 bases and the J gene end by 2 bases; junction bases not matched to a gene: 2. Written as DNA, the CDR3 is TGTGCCAGCAGTTACGACAGGGGCCCTGGAAACACCATATATTTT. Protein product: CASSYDRGPGNTIYF.

This rearrangement joins TRBV9 to TRBJ2-3; TRBD2 matches 13 bases. The V segment lost 4 bases and the J segment 3 bases; nucleotides outside the gene matches: 8. The CDR3 totals 17 residues. Germline V gene sequence: CDR1 SGDLS, CDR2 YYNGEE. Written as DNA, the CDR3 is TGTGCCAGCAGCACCAAGGGACTAGCGGGAAGAACAGATACGCAGTATTTT. This translates into CASSTKGLAGRTDTQYF.

On this clone itself: Other DNA sequences from this sample encode an identical CDR3 as well. The chain employs TRBV28 and TRBJ2-7, with 8 bases aligning to TRBD1. Germline V lookup: CDR1 MDHEN, CDR2 SYDVKM. This CDR3 comprises 15 residues. The V gene end was trimmed by 5 bases and the J gene end by 1 base; junction bases not matched to a gene: 7. CDR3 loop: CASSLSGTGSYEQYF. The CDR3 DNA reads as TGTGCCAGCAGTCTTTCCGGGACAGGTTCCTACGAGCAGTACTTC.

V is TRBV10-3 and J is TRBJ1-2; TRBD1 matches 9 bases. The J segment lost 5 bases and the V segment lost 7 bases, leaving 5 bases of the junction unmatched. Germline CDR1 and CDR2: ENHRY and SYGVKD. This CDR3 has 13 amino acids. The CDR3 here is CAITTGGAYGYTF. In DNA, the CDR3 is TGTGCCATCACCACAGGGGGCGCGTATGGCTACACCTTC.

This chain joins TRBV7-9 and TRBJ2-5; D unclear. This CDR3 has 13 residues. Per the germline V gene, CDR1 is SEHNR and CDR2 is FQNEAQ (reference sequence). V was pared by 2 bases and J by 4 bases, with 8 bases between. CDR3 in amino acids: CASSLSVRETQYF. CDR3 bases: TGTGCCAGCAGCTTATCAGTTCGAGAGACCCAGTACTTC.

V gene TRBV9 combines with J gene TRBJ2-1; 11 bases agree with TRBD2. V gave up 0 bases and J gave up 6 bases; unmatched junction bases: 8. From germline, CDR1 is SGDLS and CDR2 YYNGEE. The CDR3 is 17 residues long. CDR3 nucleotides: TGTGCCAGCAGCGTAGGAGGTAGCGGGAGGGGGTCCAATGAGCAGTTCTTC. It specifies CASSVGGSGRGSNEQFF.

The chain recombines TRBV2 with TRBJ2-5; 12 positions agree with TRBD1. With V trimmed by 7 bases and J by 5 bases, 14 bases remained unmatched. There are 17 residues in the CDR3. The V gene's germline CDR1 is SNHLY and CDR2 FYNNEI. CDR3 protein: CASTRRGTGGALETQYF. In DNA, the CDR3 is TGTGCCAGCACACGGCGTGGGACAGGGGGCGCATTGGAGACCCAGTACTTC.

V usage is TRBV2 and J usage is TRBJ2-5, with D maybe TRBD1 (6 bases). CDR1 SNHLY and CDR2 FYNNEI come from the germline V gene. V lost 3 bases to trimming and J lost 0 bases, with 14 bases between them. CDR3 length: 16 amino acids. The CDR3 region is CASSEGDDRYQETQYF. As DNA, the CDR3 is TGTGCCAGCAGTGAGGGGGACGACAGGTACCAAGAGACCCAGTACTTC.